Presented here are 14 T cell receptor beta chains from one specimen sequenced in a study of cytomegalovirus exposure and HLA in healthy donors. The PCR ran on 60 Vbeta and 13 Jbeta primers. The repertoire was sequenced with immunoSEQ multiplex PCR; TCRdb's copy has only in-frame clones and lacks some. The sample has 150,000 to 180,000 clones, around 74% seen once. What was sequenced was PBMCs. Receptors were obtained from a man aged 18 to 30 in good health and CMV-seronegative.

CDR3 residues: CASSLAGGPNSYEQYF. CDR3 sequence (DNA): TGTGCCAGCAGCTTAGCGGGAGGACCGAACTCCTACGAGCAGTACTTC. J is TRBJ2-7 and V is TRBV7-9; D is perhaps TRBD2 (6 bases). The V and J ends lost 0 bases and 0 bases respectively, with 12 bases between them. Germline CDR1 reads SEHNR; CDR2 reads FQNEAQ (reference sequence). CDR3 length: 16 residues.

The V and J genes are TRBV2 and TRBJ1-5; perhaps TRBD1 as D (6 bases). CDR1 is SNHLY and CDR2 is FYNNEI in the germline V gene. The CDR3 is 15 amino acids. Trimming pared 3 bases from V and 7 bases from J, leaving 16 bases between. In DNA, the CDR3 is TGTGCCAGCAGTGAGCGGCGCAGGGGAGAACAGCCCCAGCATTTT. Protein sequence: CASSERRRGEQPQHF. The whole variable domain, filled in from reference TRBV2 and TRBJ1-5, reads EPEVTQTPSHQVTQMGQEVILRCVPISNHLYFYWYRQILGQKVEFLVSFYNNEISEKSEIFDDQFSVERPDGSNFTLKIRSTKLEDSAMYFCASSERRRGEQPQHFGDGTRLSIL.

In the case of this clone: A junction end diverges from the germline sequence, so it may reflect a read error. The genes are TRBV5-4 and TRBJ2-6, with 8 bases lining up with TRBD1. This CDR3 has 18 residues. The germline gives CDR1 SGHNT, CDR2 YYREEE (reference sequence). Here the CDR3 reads CASSGWDRTGSGANGLTF. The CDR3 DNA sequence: TGTGCCAGCAGCGGATGGGACAGGACTGGCTCTGGGGCCAACGGCCTGACTTTC.

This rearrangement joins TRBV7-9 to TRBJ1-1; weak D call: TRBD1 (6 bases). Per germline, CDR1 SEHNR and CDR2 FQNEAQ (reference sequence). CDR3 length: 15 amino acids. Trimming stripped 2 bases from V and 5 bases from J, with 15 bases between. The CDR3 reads CASSLWVRGATEAFF. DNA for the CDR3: TGTGCCAGCAGCTTATGGGTCAGGGGTGCGACTGAAGCTTTCTTT.

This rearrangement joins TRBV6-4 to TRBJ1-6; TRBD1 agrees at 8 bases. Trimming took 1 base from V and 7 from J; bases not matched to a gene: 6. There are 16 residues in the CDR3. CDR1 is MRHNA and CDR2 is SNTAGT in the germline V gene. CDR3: CASSDLPQGGNSPLHF. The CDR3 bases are TGTGCCAGCAGTGACTTACCACAGGGGGGCAATTCACCCCTCCACTTT.

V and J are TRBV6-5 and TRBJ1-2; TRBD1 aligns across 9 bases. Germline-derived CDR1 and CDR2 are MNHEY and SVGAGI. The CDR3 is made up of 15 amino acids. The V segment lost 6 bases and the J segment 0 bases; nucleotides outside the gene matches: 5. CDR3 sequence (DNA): TGTGCCAGCAGATCCGGACAGGGGACTAACTATGGCTACACCTTC. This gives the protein CASRSGQGTNYGYTF.

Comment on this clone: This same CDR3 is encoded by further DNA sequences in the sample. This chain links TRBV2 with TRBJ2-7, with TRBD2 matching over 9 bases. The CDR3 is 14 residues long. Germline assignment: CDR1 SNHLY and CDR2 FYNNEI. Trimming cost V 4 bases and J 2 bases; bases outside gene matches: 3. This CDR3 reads CASSGLAGTYEQYF. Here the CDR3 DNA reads TGTGCCAGCAGTGGTCTAGCGGGGACCTACGAGCAGTACTTC.

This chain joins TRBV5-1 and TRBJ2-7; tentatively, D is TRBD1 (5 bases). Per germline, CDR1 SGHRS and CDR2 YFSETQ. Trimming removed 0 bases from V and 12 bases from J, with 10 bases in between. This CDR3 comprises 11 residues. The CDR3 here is CASSLGQLMYF. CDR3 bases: TGCGCCAGCAGCTTGGGACAGCTTATGTACTTC.

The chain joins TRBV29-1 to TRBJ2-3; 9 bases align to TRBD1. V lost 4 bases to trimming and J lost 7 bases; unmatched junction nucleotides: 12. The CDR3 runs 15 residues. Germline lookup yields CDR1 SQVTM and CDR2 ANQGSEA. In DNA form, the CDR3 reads TGCAGCGTTGGGGCCGGGACAGGGATGGGGAATACGCAGTATTTT. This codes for CSVGAGTGMGNTQYF.

The CDR3 DNA reads as TGCGCCAGCAGCCAAGAGGAGGGGTGGAATTATAATTCACCCCTCCACTTT. Translating it yields CASSQEEGWNYNSPLHF. The V gene is TRBV4-3, the J gene TRBJ1-6; D perhaps matches TRBD1 (5 bases). Germline V gene lookup returns CDR1 LGHNA and CDR2 YSLEER. V lost 0 bases to trimming and J lost 4 bases, with 13 bases between them. The CDR3 loop spans 17 amino acids.

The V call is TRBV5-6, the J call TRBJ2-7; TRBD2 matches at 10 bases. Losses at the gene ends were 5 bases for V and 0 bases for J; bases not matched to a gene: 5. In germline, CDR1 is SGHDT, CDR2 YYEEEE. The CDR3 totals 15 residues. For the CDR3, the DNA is TGTGCCAGCAGTTTAGCGGGGGGATCCTCCTACGAGCAGTACTTC. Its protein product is CASSLAGGSSYEQYF.

CDR3 loop: CASSHKRGAGTGELFF. The CDR3 DNA is TGCGCCAGCAGCCACAAGCGGGGTGCGGGCACCGGGGAGCTGTTTTTT. V usage is TRBV5-1 and J usage is TRBJ2-2, with 7 positions matching TRBD2. Germline V lookup: CDR1 SGHRS, CDR2 YFSETQ. V lost 4 bases, J lost 4 bases, and 10 bases stayed unmatched. The CDR3 consists of 16 residues.

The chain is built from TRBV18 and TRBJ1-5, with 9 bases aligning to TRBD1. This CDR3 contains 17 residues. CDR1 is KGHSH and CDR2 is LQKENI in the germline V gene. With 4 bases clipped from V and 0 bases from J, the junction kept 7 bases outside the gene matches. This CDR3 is CASSLRTGVYSNQPQHF. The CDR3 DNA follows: TGTGCCAGCTCACTACGGACAGGGGTGTATAGCAATCAGCCCCAGCATTTT.

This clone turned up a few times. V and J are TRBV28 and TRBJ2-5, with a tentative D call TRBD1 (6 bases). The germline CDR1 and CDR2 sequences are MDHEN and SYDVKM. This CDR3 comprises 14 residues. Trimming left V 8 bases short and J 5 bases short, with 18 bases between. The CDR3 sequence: CASRSSTTGETQYF. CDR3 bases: TGTGCCAGCCGAAGCTCGACCACAGGGGAGACCCAGTACTTC.